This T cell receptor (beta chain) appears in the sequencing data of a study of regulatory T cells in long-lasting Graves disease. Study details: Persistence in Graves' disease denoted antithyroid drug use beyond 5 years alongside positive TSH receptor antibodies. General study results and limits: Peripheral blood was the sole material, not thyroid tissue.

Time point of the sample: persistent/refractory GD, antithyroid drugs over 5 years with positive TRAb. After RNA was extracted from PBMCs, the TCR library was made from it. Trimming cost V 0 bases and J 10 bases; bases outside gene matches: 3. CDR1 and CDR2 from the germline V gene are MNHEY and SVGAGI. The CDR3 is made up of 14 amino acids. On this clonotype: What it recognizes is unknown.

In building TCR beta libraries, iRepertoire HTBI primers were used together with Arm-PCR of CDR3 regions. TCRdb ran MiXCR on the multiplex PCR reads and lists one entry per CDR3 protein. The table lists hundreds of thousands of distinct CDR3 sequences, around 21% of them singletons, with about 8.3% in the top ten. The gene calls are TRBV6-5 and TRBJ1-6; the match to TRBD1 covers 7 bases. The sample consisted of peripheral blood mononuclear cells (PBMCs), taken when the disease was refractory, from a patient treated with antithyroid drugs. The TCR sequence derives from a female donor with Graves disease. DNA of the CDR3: TGTGCCAGCAGTTACTCGCCAGGGGGATCACCCCTCCACTTT. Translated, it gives CASSYSPGGSPLHF.